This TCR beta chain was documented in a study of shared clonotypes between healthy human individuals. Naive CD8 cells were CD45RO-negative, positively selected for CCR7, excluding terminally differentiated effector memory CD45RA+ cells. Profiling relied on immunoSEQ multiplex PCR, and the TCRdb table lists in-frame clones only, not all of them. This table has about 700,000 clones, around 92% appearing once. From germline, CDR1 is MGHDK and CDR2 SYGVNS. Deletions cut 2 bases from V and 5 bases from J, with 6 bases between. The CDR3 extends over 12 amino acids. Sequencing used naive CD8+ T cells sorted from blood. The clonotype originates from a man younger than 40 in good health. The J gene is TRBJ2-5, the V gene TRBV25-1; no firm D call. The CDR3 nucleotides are TGTGCCAGCAGTGAACTCGGGGAGACCCAGTACTTC. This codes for CASSELGETQYF.